The entry below describes one T cell receptor beta chain. The data were obtained in a study of T cells expressing NK-cell markers. Looking at the study overall: Sorted CD3+CD56+NKG2C+, CD3+CD56+NKG2C- and CD3+CD56-NKG2C+ T cells supplied TCR beta repertoires.

TCRdb re-called the 5' RACE reads, yielding one record per CDR3 amino acid sequence without DNA. The data show about 260,000 distinct CDR3 sequences, and the top ten clones hold roughly 4.2%. Sequencing was performed on blood T cells: a sorted CD56 or NKG2C T cell subset, CD4+ or CD8+ T cells, or bulk PBMC T cells (not recorded which). The receptor comes from a woman aged 18-69 years in good health.

The CDR3 sequence: CSAPSDWADTQYF. The chain uses TRBV20-1 and TRBJ2-3; TCRdb reports TRBD2, a call that lacks DNA to check it against. This CDR3 is 13 amino acids long. Germline CDR1 reads DFQATT; CDR2 reads SNEGSKA (reference sequence).